These 5 T cell receptor beta chains were sequenced from one sample in a study of OX40 agonist ivuxolimab in advanced cancers. The repertoire was sequenced with immunoSEQ multiplex PCR; TCRdb's copy has only in-frame clones and lacks some. The table lists fewer than 50,000 clones, less than 90% of them singletons. Specimen: CD4+ or CD8+ T cells sorted from blood, collected in a trial of the OX40 agonist ivuxolimab. These receptors all stem from an adult with an advanced solid tumor such as melanoma, head and neck, liver or kidney cancer.

This chain connects TRBV28 to TRBJ2-1; 12 bases line up with TRBD1. Unmatched junction bases numbered 13, after V lost 2 bases and J lost 8 bases. The CDR3 length is 18 residues. The germline V gene has CDR1 MDHEN and CDR2 SYDVKM. CDR3 bases: TGTGCCAGCAGTTTAAGGGACAGGGGGCATTTTTTAGTACATGAGCAGTTCTTC. It specifies CASSLRDRGHFLVHEQFF.

V usage is TRBV11-2 and J usage is TRBJ2-1, with 10 positions matching TRBD2. The CDR3 extends over 16 amino acids. Germline loops: CDR1 SGHAT, CDR2 FQNNGV. The ends lost 0 bases at V and 7 bases at J; junction bases unmatched: 6. The CDR3 protein is CASSLDQGTSENEQFF. CDR3 DNA sequence: TGTGCCAGCAGCTTAGATCAAGGGACTAGCGAGAATGAGCAGTTCTTC.

The V gene is TRBV7-2, the J gene TRBJ1-1; the D gene is possibly TRBD1 (6 bases). This CDR3 region has 15 residues. CDR1 and CDR2 from the germline V gene are SGHTA and FQGNSA. V lost 5 bases to trimming and J lost 7 bases, with 20 bases between them. Here the CDR3 DNA reads TGTGCCAGCAGCCCTGATCCGAGGGGGACGGGTGAAGCTTTCTTT. The encoded protein is CASSPDPRGTGEAFF.

The chain links TRBV7-9 to TRBJ1-4, with D tentatively TRBD1 (6 bases). Germline loops: CDR1 SEHNR, CDR2 FQNEAQ (reference sequence). Deletions cut 5 bases from V and 11 bases from J, with 15 bases between. This CDR3 is 13 amino acids long. As DNA, the CDR3 is TGTGCCAGCAGCCCCCTGGTGAGGGGGAAACTGTTTTTT. It codes for CASSPLVRGKLFF.

This chain joins TRBV10-3 and TRBJ2-7; 7 nucleotides match TRBD2. V shed 7 bases, J shed 4 bases, and the junction held 13 bases outside the gene matches. Germline values: CDR1 ENHRY, CDR2 SYGVKD. The CDR3 consists of 15 residues. CDR3 region: CAITPGKGGSYEQYF. The DNA for the CDR3 is TGTGCCATCACCCCCGGGAAGGGCGGGAGTTACGAGCAGTACTTC.